This T cell receptor beta chain comes out of a study of patients and donors after allogeneic stem cell transplantation (dated by TCRdb to 2018 to 2020). V is cut by 6 bases and J by 5 bases, and the space between the germline ends is 19 bases. The CDR3 numbers 15 residues from cysteine through phenylalanine. Only CDR3 DNA is held: 45 bases, read in frame from base 1. The method was RT-PCR. Sequencer: NextSeq 550. TCRdb redid the processing of the public reads, applying fastp at Q25 and MiXCR, and retained in-frame beta chains. Rows merge per CDR3 protein into single entries with the most common DNA and genes. The sample profile shows roughly 180,000 distinct CDR3 sequences; more than 35% of them were found once. The ten top clones hold 33% of the sample. This clonotype was counted only a few times. Its specific antigen is unknown. It has no much larger one-base neighbor in the sample; base qualities were not kept.

The receptor was isolated from a human donor who was either an allogeneic HSCT recipient or a stem cell or donor lymphocyte infusion donor (not recorded which). It is not recorded whose cells these are; they may come from a transplant donor. Sequenced material: blood, either unsorted or a sorted T cell fraction (not recorded which). The chain was built from TRBV12-3 or TRBV12-4 and TRBJ1-1; the D segment could be TRBD1, given 5 matching bases. The CDR3 reads CASSMGGLPVTEAFF. Read as DNA, the sequence is TGTGCCAGCAGCATGGGGGGTTTGCCGGTTACTGAAGCTTTCTTT.